The clone carrying this TCR beta chain has a count of ten or more. Its antigen is unknown. The sample is drawn from a study of CD8 T cells in ankylosing spondylitis. Points from the study as a whole: The study identified a TCR beta motif of several highly homologous variants that appeared characteristic of ankylosing spondylitis blood.

TCRdb re-called the 5' RACE reads through MiXCR, storing one row per CDR3 protein. Among about 220,000 distinct CDR3 sequences listed, roughly 25% were seen once. Germline lookup yields CDR1 DFQATT and CDR2 SNEGSKA (reference sequence). This CDR3 has 15 amino acids. Trimming removed 0 bases from V and 8 bases from J, with 17 bases in between. This chain connects TRBV20-1 to TRBJ2-1, with a tentative D call TRBD2 (5 bases). The receptor comes from a male donor with ankylosing spondylitis or in good health (not recorded which). Sequenced: blood, either unsorted or a sorted T cell fraction (not recorded which). The CDR3 is CSARDREGLGDEQFF. CDR3 DNA: TGCAGTGCTAGAGATCGCGAGGGCCTTGGCGATGAGCAGTTCTTC.